The clone carrying this T cell receptor (beta chain) was found once. Its antigen is as yet unknown. Germline V gene lookup returns CDR1 SNHLY and CDR2 FYNNEI. This CDR3 has 15 amino acids. J gave up 6 bases and V 7 bases, and 8 bases lay outside the gene matches. This entry belongs to a study of shared clonotypes between healthy human individuals. Study findings and constraints: Clonotypes which were not shared had lower generation probabilities than clonotypes that all four donors shared. Blood alone was sampled, and tissue repertoires likely differ.

TCRdb keeps only in-frame clones here, not all; method: immunoSEQ multiplex PCR. The sample carries about 1.5 million clones, 95% to 97% recorded once. This TCR came from a young man in good health. Sample: naive CD4+ T cells sorted from blood. Described subset: CD45RA+ positively selected. The rearrangement links TRBV2 to TRBJ2-2; TRBD2 agrees at 10 bases. This chain's CDR3 is CASKSSGRGSGELFF. Written as DNA, the CDR3 is TGTGCCAGCAAGTCTAGCGGGAGAGGTTCCGGGGAGCTGTTTTTT. Filled out from reference TRBV2 and TRBJ2-2, the complete variable domain reads EPEVTQTPSHQVTQMGQEVILRCVPISNHLYFYWYRQILGQKVEFLVSFYNNEISEKSEIFDDQFSVERPDGSNFTLKIRSTKLEDSAMYFCASKSSGRGSGELFFGEGSRLTVL.